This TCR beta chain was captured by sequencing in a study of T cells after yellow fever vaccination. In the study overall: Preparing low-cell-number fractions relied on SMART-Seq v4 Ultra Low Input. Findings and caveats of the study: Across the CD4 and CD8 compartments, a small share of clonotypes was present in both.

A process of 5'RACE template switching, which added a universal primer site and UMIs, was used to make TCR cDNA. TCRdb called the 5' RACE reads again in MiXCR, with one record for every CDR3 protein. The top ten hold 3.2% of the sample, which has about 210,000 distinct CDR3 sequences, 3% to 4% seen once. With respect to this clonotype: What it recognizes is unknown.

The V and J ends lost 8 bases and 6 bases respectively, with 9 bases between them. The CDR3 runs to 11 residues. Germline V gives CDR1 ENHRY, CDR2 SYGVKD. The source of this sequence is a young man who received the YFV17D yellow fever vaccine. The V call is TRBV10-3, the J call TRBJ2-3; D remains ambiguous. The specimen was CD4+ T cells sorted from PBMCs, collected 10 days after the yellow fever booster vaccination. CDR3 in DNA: TGTGCCATCGCGGTTCGGGATACGCAGTATTTT. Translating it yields CAIAVRDTQYF.